This paragraph reports one T cell receptor beta chain. Its specificity is unknown. Trimming removed 2 bases from V and 0 bases from J, with 9 bases in between. The germline gives CDR1 SGHDT, CDR2 YYEEEE. The CDR3 consists of 14 residues. With 60 Vbeta and 13 Jbeta primers, the PCR was carried out. Profiled with immunoSEQ multiplex PCR; TCRdb holds only in-frame clones, not every one. The sample records under 200,000 clones, approximately 80% being singletons. This specimen comes from a study of cytomegalovirus exposure and HLA in healthy donors. Study results and caveats: Among the CMV-associated chains, a few were confirmed in vitro as specific for CMV antigens.

Sample: PBMCs. This receptor was taken from a man aged 25 to 40 in good health and CMV-seropositive. The chain joins TRBV5-6 to TRBJ2-7; D is perhaps TRBD2 (6 bases). The CDR3 loop reads CASSFGGASYEQYF. The CDR3 DNA is TGTGCCAGCAGCTTCGGCGGGGCCTCCTACGAGCAGTACTTC.